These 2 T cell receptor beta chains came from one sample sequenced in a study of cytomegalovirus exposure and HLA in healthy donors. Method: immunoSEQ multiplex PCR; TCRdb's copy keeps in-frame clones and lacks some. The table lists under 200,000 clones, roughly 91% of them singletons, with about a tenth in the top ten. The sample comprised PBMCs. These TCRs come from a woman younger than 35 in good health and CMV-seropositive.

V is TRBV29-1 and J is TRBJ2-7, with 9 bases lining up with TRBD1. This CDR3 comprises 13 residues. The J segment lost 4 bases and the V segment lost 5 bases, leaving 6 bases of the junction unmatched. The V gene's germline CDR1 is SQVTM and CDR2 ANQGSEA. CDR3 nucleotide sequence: TGCAGCGTTAGGACAGGGGTCGGGTACGAGCAGTACTTC. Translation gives CSVRTGVGYEQYF.

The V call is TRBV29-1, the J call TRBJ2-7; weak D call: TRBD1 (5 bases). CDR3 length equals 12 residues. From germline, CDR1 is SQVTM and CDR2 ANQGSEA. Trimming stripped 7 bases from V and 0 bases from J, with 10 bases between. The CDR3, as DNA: TGCAGCGCCACAGGAAACTCCTACGAGCAGTACTTC. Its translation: CSATGNSYEQYF.